One and the same sample provided the 7 T cell receptor beta chains below, sequenced in a study of shared clonotypes between healthy human individuals. Sequenced by immunoSEQ multiplex PCR; TCRdb stores in-frame clones only, minus some. The data contain hundreds of thousands of clones, 96% of them singletons. The sample was memory CD8+ T cells sorted from blood. Subset of the sample: CD45RO+ cells pooled with CCR7-negative TemRA cells. These receptors were collected from a young man in good health.

The V call is TRBV27, the J call TRBJ2-7, with D unresolved. CDR1 and CDR2 from the germline V gene are MNHEY and SMNVEV (reference sequence). The ends were cut back, 0 bases at V and 2 bases at J, with 8 bases in the middle. This CDR3 has 14 amino acids. In DNA, the CDR3 is TGTGCCAGCAGTTTATCAGGAAACCCCTACGAGCAGTACTTC. Translation: CASSLSGNPYEQYF.

This clone was observed once. The chain is built from TRBV7-9 and TRBJ2-7; no firm D call. Germline CDR1 reads SEHNR; CDR2 reads FQNEAQ (reference sequence). Between the trimmed V and J ends, which lost 3 bases and 0 bases, there was a span of 3 bases. The CDR3 loop spans 12 amino acids. CDR3 DNA sequence: TGTGCCAGCAGCTTCTCCTCCTACGAGCAGTACTTC. This translates into CASSFSSYEQYF.

The V and J genes are TRBV9 and TRBJ2-4, with 11 positions matching TRBD2. Germline V gives CDR1 SGDLS, CDR2 YYNGEE. The V gene end was trimmed by 3 bases and the J gene end by 1 base; junction bases not matched to a gene: 15. CDR3 size: 20 residues. The CDR3 DNA reads as TGTGCCAGCAGCGCATCGGGACTAGCGGCCACAGGGGGGGCCAAAAACATTCAGTACTTC. Translated, it gives CASSASGLAATGGAKNIQYF. The full variable domain, with the rest looked up from reference TRBV9 and TRBJ2-4, is DSGVTQTPKHLITATGQRVTLRCSPRSGDLSVYWYQQSLDQGLQFLIQYYNGEERAKGNILERFSAQQFPDLHSELNLSSLELGDSALYFCASSASGLAATGGAKNIQYFGAGTRLSVL.

The chain joins TRBV4-2 to TRBJ2-6; D may be TRBD2 (5 bases). Germline-derived CDR1 and CDR2 are LGHNA and YNFKEQ. V lost 4 bases and J 4 bases, leaving 11 bases between the germline ends. The CDR3 runs 15 residues. This CDR3 is CASSLGSWGANVLTF. DNA for the CDR3: TGTGCCAGCAGCCTAGGGAGTTGGGGGGCCAACGTCCTGACTTTC.

This chain links TRBV10-2 with TRBJ2-1, with 10 bases matching TRBD2. CDR3 length: 15 amino acids. CDR1 and CDR2 (germline): WSHSY, SAAADI. J lost 8 bases, V lost 3 bases, and 7 bases had no gene match. CDR3 sequence: CASSDWASGSYEQFF. CDR3 nucleotides: TGCGCCAGCAGTGATTGGGCTAGCGGGAGTTATGAGCAGTTCTTC.

The rearrangement joins TRBV9 to TRBJ2-2, with TRBD2 matching over 13 bases. CDR3 size: 16 residues. Germline CDR1 and CDR2: SGDLS and YYNGEE. Losses at the gene ends were 7 bases for V and 0 bases for J; bases not matched to a gene: 3. Here the CDR3 reads CASRGTSGTNTGELFF. CDR3 in DNA: TGTGCCAGCCGGGGGACTAGCGGGACGAACACCGGGGAGCTGTTTTTT. Full variable domain (missing parts from reference TRBV9 and TRBJ2-2): DSGVTQTPKHLITATGQRVTLRCSPRSGDLSVYWYQQSLDQGLQFLIQYYNGEERAKGNILERFSAQQFPDLHSELNLSSLELGDSALYFCASRGTSGTNTGELFFGEGSRLTVL.

Here the CDR3 reads CTSSQTGDPYEQYF. The CDR3 DNA reads as TGCACCAGCAGCCAGACAGGGGATCCCTACGAGCAGTACTTC. V and J are TRBV1 and TRBJ2-7; the table's D call TRBD1 went unverified against the DNA. TRBV1 counts as a pseudogene. This CDR3 contains 14 residues.